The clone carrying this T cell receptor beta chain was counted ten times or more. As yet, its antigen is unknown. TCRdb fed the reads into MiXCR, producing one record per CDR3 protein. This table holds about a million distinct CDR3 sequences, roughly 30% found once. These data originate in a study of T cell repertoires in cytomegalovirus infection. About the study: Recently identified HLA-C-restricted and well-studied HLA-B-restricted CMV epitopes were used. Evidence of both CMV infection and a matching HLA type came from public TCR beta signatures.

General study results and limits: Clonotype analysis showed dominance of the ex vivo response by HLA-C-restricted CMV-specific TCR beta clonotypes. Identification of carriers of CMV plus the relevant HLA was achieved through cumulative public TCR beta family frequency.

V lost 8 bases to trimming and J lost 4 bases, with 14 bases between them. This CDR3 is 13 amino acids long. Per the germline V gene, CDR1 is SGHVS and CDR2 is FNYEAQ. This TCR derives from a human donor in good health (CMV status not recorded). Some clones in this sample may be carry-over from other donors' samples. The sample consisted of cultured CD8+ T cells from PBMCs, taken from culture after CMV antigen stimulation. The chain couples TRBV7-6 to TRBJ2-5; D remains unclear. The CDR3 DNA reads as TGTGCCAGCGGACCGAGGTTGGGAGAGACCCAGTACTTC. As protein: CASGPRLGETQYF.